This T cell receptor (beta chain) was found in a study of T cell clonality in common variable immunodeficiency. Whole-study results and caveats: Authors noted CVID clonality's cause needs subpopulation repertoire sequencing. Fewer deletions and N-nucleotide insertions were reportedly seen in common variable immunodeficiency TCR beta sequences. Links between repertoire features and CVID complications were heterogeneity-limited.

CDR3 length equals 13 residues. Trimming took 6 bases from V and 5 from J, leaving 13 bases between them. Germline loops: CDR1 LNHDA, CDR2 SQIVND (reference sequence). Generated by immunoSEQ multiplex PCR, the TCRdb table keeps only in-frame clones and is missing some. Altogether 35,000 to 50,000 clones were found in the sample, and no singletons occur. This clone was counted ten times or more. Its antigen remains unknown. The CDR3 is cut off 3 residues early in the read; its end comes from the germline J gene. What was sequenced was peripheral blood mononuclear cells. The J gene is TRBJ2-5, the V gene TRBV19; tentatively, D is TRBD2 (5 bases). This TCR was sampled from a person between 18 and 75 years old in good health. The CDR3 loop reads CASSPLGRETQYF. The CDR3 DNA, read in part, is TGTGCCAGTAGCCCACTAGGTAGGGAGACC.